Here is one TCR beta chain with its context. Its specificity is not known. This specimen comes from a study of shared clonotypes between healthy human individuals. Study at large: Aged between 18 and 49, the donors were a couple of women and three men.

The data were produced by immunoSEQ multiplex PCR, yet TCRdb's version contains in-frame clones alone and is incomplete. This sample carries more than 550,000 clones, roughly 72% of them seen once, and the ten largest clones take around 1.7%. The study's findings and limits: Against clonotypes common to all four donors, non-shared ones had lower generation probabilities.

Germline loops: CDR1 SNHLY, CDR2 FYNNEI. The CDR3 runs 14 residues. Trimming left V 7 bases short and J 0 bases short, with 13 bases between. Division of CD4+ cells produced a CD45RA+ naive subset and a CD45RA-negative memory subset. This clonotype was sampled from a woman between 25 and 40 years old in good health. The source material was memory CD4+ T cells sorted from blood. This sample's subset: CD45RA-negative fraction. The chain is built from TRBV2 and TRBJ2-7, with a weak D call TRBD1 (6 bases). Here the CDR3 reads CASTRQGSSYEQYF. In nucleotides, the CDR3 is TGTGCCAGCACTCGGCAGGGGTCCTCCTACGAGCAGTACTTC. The full variable domain, in which reference TRBV2 and TRBJ2-7 provide the parts outside the CDR3, is EPEVTQTPSHQVTQMGQEVILRCVPISNHLYFYWYRQILGQKVEFLVSFYNNEISEKSEIFDDQFSVERPDGSNFTLKIRSTKLEDSAMYFCASTRQGSSYEQYFGPGTRLTVT.